This T cell receptor beta chain emerged from a study of cytotoxic CD8 clonotypes in ibrutinib-treated CLL (dated by TCRdb to the early 2020s). Background for the entire study: The cohort was composed of about a dozen relapsed/refractory and approximately 16 treatment-naive patients; IGHV unmutated status was identified in approximately 18 patients. The response samples were drawn at a median of around eleven months into treatment, with a range of roughly 6 to 40 months. On average, each sample yielded about 250,000 productive templates and roughly 95,000 productive rearrangements. Cryopreserved peripheral blood mononuclear cells were obtained before treatment, at response, and at either sustained remission or disease progression. Longitudinal samples were obtainable from about 30% of the 86 participants in the trial. Every remission and progressive disease sample was obtained while ibrutinib was still being received by the patients. Responses were partial in around 24 patients and complete in 2; after median approximately 67 months follow-up, some 15 stayed in remission and about 12 progressed.

Summary of the overall study and its limitations: At baseline, clonality was higher than in age-matched healthy donors and showed a strong correlation with circulating CD8+ T-cell counts. Public clonotypes were rare and either contracted or stayed stable during treatment, and the rise in clonality at ibrutinib response reflected the expansion of private clonotypes. Sustained-remission and progressing patients did not have matched sampling times, and lymph node repertoires were not examined. An increase in clonality was observed at ibrutinib response, with clonality remaining stable during sustained remission and falling back toward baseline at progression.

The CDR1 and CDR2 encoded by the germline V gene are MGHRA and YSYEKL. From the cysteine through the phenylalanine, the CDR3 covers 15 amino acids. CDR3 DNA only is kept here, 45 bases in frame from base 1. The germline V end is reduced by 1 base and the J end by 2 bases; junction bases left unmatched: 3. This clone was observed once. Its antigen is currently not known. The input lacks base qualities; no much larger clone sits a single base away. Read against the paper, the sample's time point label means: progressive disease on ibrutinib. Approximately 2 micrograms of genomic DNA were extracted from cryopreserved PBMCs for TCR beta library preparation. Longitudinal blood samples from CLL patients on ibrutinib monotherapy underwent high-throughput TCR beta sequencing. The patients were enrolled in a single-center, open-label phase 2 trial of ibrutinib monotherapy. A MiSeq instrument was used for deep resolution sequencing, which targeted depths ranging from 1 in 1 million up to 1 in 200,000 T cells, with coverage averaging 10x for each clonotype. The immunoSEQ hsTCRB Kit was used to generate the TCR beta libraries. The authors' pipeline ran thus. The data were analyzed with ImmunoSEQ Analyzer and ImmunoSEQ Data Assistant, and V, D and J gene assignments followed IMGT definitions. Clonality was computed as one minus normalized Shannon entropy of productive rearrangement frequencies, ranging from 0 to 1. Only overrepresented clonotypes making up at least 0.05% of the repertoire of each patient were included in the public clonotype analysis. Repertoires from about a dozen age-matched healthy donors in immuneACCESS were used as clonality controls. TCRdb carries this immuneACCESS record with in-frame sequences only. Its versions omit some clonotypes, under half of them owing to an unresolved V gene in the studies checked, with the rest unexplained. V, J and clone size were drawn from that table, and D and trimming were deduced from the DNA. For this sample the table gives about 300,000 clones, of which more than 70% were detected only once. The ten largest clones add up to roughly 5.7% of the sample.

The receptor's source is a human donor with chronic lymphocytic leukemia. The specimen was PBMCs, collected at disease progression, from a patient treated with ibrutinib. The chain uses TRBV4-1 and TRBJ2-3, with 7 bases matching TRBD2. The CDR3 region has the sequence CASSQGDYITDTQYF. The DNA sequence reads TGCGCCAGCAGCCAAGGGGACTATATCACAGATACGCAGTATTTT.